The T cell receptor beta chain under discussion was sequenced for a study of cytomegalovirus exposure and HLA in healthy donors. CDR1 is LGHNA and CDR2 is YSLEER in the germline V gene. This CDR3 is 15 amino acids long. V was clipped by 2 bases and J by 1 base, with 8 bases between them. Clones were read by immunoSEQ multiplex PCR, and TCRdb kept only the in-frame ones, dropping some. The sample lists tens of thousands of clones, roughly 94% occurring once. Concerning this clone itself: Its target is unknown.

Among the 110 or so subjects of the validation cohort, separate from the approximately 700-subject first cohort, were the donors. Study conclusions and caveats: The tendency of first-cohort TCR clusters to co-occur in the 100 to 150 validation repertoires was identified by a subsequent analysis.

The J gene is TRBJ2-2, the V gene TRBV4-3, with D unclear. The TCR sequence derives from a man younger than 30 in good health and CMV-seronegative. Sequencing used PBMCs. The CDR3 here is CASSQYKRNTGELFF. CDR3 DNA sequence: TGCGCCAGCAGCCAATATAAGCGGAACACCGGGGAGCTGTTTTTT.